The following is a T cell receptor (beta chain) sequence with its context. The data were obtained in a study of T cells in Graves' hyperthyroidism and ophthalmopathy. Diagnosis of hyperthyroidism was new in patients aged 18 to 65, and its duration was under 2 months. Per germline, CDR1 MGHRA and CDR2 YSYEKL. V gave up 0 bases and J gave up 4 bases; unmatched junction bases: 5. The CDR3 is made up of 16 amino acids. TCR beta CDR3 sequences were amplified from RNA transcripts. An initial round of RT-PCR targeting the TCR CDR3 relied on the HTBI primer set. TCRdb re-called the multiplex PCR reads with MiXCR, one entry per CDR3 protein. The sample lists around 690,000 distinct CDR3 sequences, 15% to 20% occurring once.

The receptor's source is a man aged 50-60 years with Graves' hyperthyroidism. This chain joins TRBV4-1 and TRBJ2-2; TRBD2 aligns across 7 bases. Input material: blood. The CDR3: CASSQDAGALTGELFF. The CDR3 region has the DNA TGCGCCAGCAGCCAAGATGCGGGAGCACTCACCGGGGAGCTGTTTTTT.